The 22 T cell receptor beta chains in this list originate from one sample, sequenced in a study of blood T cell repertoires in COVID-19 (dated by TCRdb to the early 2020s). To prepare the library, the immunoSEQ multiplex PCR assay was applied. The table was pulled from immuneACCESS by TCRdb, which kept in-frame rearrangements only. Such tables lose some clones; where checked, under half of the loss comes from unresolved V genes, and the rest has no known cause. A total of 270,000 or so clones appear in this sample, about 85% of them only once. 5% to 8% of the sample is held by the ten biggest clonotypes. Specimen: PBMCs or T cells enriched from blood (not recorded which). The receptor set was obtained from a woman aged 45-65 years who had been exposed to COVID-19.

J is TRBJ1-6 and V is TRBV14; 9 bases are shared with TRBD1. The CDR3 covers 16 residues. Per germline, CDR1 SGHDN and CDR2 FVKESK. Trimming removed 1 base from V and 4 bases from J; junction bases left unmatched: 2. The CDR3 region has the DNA TGTGCCAGCAGCCAAGGCGGGACAGGGTATAATTCACCCCTCCACTTT. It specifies CASSQGGTGYNSPLHF.

CDR3 loop: CAWSANTGGRYEQYF. Here the CDR3 DNA reads TGTGCCTGGAGCGCAAATACAGGGGGAAGATACGAGCAGTACTTC. V is TRBV30 and J is TRBJ2-7; 8 nucleotides align to TRBD1. Germline assignment: CDR1 GTSNPN and CDR2 SVGIG (reference sequence). V lost 3 bases and J lost 4; bases outside the gene matches: 11. The CDR3 contains 15 residues.

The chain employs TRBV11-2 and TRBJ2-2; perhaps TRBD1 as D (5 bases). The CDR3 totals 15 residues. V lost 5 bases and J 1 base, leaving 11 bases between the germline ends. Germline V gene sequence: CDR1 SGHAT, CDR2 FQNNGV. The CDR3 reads CASSLSRGNTGELFF. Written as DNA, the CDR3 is TGTGCCAGCAGCCTTAGTAGGGGGAACACCGGGGAGCTGTTTTTT.

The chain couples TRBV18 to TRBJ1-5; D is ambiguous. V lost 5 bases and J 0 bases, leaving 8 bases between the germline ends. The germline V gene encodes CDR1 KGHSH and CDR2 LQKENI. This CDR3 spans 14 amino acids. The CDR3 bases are TGTGCCAGCTCAAATCTTAATAGCAATCAGCCCCAGCATTTT. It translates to CASSNLNSNQPQHF. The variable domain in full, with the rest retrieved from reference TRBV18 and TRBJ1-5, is NAGVMQNPRHLVRRRGQEARLRCSPMKGHSHVYWYRQLPEEGLKFMVYLQKENIIDESGMPKERFSAEFPKEGPSILRIQQVVRGDSAAYFCASSNLNSNQPQHFGDGTRLSIL.

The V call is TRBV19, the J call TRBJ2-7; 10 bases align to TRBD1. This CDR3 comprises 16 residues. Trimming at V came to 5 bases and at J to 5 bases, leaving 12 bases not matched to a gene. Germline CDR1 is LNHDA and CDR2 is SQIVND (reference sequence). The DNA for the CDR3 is TGTGCCAGTAGTTACGACGGACAGGGGGGTAGGAACGAGCAGTACTTC. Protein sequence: CASSYDGQGGRNEQYF.

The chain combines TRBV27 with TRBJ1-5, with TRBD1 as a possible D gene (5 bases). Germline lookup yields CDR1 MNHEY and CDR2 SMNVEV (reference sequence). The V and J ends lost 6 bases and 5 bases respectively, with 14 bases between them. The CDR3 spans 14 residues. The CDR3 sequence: CASRMGLGDQPQHF. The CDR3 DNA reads TGTGCCAGCAGGATGGGACTGGGGGATCAGCCCCAGCATTTT.

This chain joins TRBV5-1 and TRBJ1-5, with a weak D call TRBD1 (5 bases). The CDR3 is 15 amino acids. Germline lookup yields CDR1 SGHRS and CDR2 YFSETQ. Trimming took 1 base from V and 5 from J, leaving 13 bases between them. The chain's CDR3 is CASSLSGRVDQPQHF. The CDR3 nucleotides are TGCGCCAGCAGCTTGAGTGGCAGGGTCGATCAGCCCCAGCATTTT.

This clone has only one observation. CDR3 sequence reads: CASSIRGPDPEAFF. CDR3 bases: TGTGCCAGTAGTATAAGGGGGCCAGACCCTGAAGCTTTCTTT. V usage is TRBV19 and J usage is TRBJ1-1; 7 bases are shared with TRBD1. V lost 2 bases to trimming and J lost 6 bases; unmatched junction nucleotides: 6. The CDR3 loop spans 14 amino acids. CDR1 and CDR2 from the germline V gene are LNHDA and SQIVND (reference sequence).

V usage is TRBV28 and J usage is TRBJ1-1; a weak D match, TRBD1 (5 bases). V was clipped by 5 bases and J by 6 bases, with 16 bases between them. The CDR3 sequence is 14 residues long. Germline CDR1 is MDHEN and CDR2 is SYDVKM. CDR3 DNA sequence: TGTGCCAGCAGTCAGGGAGGGTTAGGCGCTGAAGCTTTCTTT. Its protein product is CASSQGGLGAEAFF.

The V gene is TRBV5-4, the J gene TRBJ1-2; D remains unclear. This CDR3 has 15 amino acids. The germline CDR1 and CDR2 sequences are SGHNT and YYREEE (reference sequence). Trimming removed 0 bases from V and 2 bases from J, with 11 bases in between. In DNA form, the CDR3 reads TGTGCCAGCAGCTTGGCGCAGGAAATAAACTATGGCTACACCTTC. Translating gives CASSLAQEINYGYTF.

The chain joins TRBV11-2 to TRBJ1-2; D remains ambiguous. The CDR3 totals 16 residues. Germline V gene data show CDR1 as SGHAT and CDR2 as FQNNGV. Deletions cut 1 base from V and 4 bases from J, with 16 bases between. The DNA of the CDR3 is TGTGCCAGCAGCTTAGCATCCCAGGCTGACCGCTATGGCTACACCTTC. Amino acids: CASSLASQADRYGYTF. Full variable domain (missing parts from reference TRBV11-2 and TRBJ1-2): EAGVAQSPRYKIIEKRQSVAFWCNPISGHATLYWYQQILGQGPKLLIQFQNNGVVDDSQLPKDRFSAERLKGVDSTLKIQPAKLEDSAVYLCASSLASQADRYGYTFGSGTRLTVV.

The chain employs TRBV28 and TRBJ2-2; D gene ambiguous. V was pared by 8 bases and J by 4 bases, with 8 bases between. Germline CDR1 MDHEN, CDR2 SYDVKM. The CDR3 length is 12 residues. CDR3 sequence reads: CASLASTGELFF. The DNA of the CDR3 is TGTGCCAGCCTGGCTTCCACCGGGGAGCTGTTTTTT. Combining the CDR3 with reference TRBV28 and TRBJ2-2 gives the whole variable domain DVKVTQSSRYLVKRTGEKVFLECVQDMDHENMFWYRQDPGLGLRLIYFSYDVKMKEKGDIPEGYSVSREKKERFSLILESASTNQTSMYLCASLASTGELFFGEGSRLTVL.

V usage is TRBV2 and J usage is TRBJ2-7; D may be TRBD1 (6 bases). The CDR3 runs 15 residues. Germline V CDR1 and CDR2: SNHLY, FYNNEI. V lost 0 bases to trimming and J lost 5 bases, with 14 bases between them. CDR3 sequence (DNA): TGTGCCAGCAGTGAAGCGCGAGGGGGTCGGGACGAGCAGTACTTC. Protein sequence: CASSEARGGRDEQYF.

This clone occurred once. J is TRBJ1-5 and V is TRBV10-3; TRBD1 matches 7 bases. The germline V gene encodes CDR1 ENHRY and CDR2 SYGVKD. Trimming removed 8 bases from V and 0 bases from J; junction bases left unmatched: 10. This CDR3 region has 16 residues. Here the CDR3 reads CAIPKLTGNSNQPQHF. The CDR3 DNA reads TGTGCCATCCCCAAACTGACAGGGAATAGCAATCAGCCCCAGCATTTT.

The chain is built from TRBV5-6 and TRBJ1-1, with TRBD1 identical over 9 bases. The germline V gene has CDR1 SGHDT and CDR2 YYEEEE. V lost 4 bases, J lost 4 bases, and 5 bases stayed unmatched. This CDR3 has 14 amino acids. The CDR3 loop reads CASSRRTGVTEAFF. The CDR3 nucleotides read TGTGCCAGCAGCCGTCGGACAGGGGTCACTGAAGCTTTCTTT.

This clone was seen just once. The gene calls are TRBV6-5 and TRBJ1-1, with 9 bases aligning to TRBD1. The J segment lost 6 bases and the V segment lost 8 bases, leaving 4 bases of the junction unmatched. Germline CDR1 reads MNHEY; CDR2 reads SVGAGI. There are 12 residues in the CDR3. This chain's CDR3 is CASSQGAAEAFF. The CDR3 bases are TGTGCCAGCTCACAGGGGGCTGCTGAAGCTTTCTTT.

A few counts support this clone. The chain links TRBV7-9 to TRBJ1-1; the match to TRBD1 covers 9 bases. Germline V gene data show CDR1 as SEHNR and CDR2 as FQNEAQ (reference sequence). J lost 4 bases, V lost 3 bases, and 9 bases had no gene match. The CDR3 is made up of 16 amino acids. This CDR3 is CASSLTLGTGRTEAFF. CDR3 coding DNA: TGTGCCAGCAGCTTGACATTAGGGACAGGGCGCACTGAAGCTTTCTTT. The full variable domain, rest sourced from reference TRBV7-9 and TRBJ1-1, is DTGVSQNPRHKITKRGQNVTFRCDPISEHNRLYWYRQTLGQGPEFLTYFQNEAQLEKSRLLSDRFSAERPKGSFSTLEIQRTEQGDSAMYLCASSLTLGTGRTEAFFGQGTRLTVV.

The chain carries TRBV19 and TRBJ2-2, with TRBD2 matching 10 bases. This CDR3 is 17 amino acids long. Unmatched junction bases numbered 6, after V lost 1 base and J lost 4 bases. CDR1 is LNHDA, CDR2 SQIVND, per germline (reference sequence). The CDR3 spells CASSIARLAGATGELFF. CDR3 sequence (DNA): TGTGCCAGTAGTATAGCGCGGCTAGCGGGGGCCACCGGGGAGCTGTTTTTT.

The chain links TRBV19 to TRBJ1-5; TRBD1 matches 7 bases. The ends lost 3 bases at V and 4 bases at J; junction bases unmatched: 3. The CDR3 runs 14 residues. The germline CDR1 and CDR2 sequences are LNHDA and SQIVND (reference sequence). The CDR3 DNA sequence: TGTGCCAGTAGTATGACAGGGTCGAATCAGCCCCAGCATTTT. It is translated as CASSMTGSNQPQHF.

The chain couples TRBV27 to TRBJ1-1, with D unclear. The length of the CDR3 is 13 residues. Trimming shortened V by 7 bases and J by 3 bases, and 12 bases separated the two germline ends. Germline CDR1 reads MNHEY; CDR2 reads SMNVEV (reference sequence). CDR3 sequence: CASKGREHTEAFF. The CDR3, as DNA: TGTGCCAGCAAGGGTCGGGAGCACACTGAAGCTTTCTTT.

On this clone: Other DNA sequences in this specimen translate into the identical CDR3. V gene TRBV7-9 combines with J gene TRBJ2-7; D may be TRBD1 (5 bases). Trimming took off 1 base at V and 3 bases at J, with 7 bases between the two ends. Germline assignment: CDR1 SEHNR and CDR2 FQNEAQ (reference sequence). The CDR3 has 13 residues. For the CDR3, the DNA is TGTGCCAGCAGCTTAGGGGGCGGCTACGAGCAGTACTTC. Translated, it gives CASSLGGGYEQYF. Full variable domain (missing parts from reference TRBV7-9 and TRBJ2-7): DTGVSQNPRHKITKRGQNVTFRCDPISEHNRLYWYRQTLGQGPEFLTYFQNEAQLEKSRLLSDRFSAERPKGSFSTLEIQRTEQGDSAMYLCASSLGGGYEQYFGPGTRLTVT.

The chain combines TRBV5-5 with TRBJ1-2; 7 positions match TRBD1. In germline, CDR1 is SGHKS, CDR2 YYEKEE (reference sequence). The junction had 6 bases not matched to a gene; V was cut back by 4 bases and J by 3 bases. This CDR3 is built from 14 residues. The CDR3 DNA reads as TGTGCCAGCAGCCCCAGGGGGGCAGACTATGGCTACACCTTC. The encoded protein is CASSPRGADYGYTF.